The rows below give T cell receptor beta chains drawn from one sample of a study of control samples from healthy donors and cancer patients. The assay was immunoSEQ multiplex PCR, and TCRdb's table has in-frame clones only and misses some. The sample consists of 100,000 or so clones, around 89% of them appearing once. Material for sequencing was blood. Source of these receptors: a man younger than 40 in good health. Each CDR3 is given with its conserved first and last residue.

j_call,v_call,cdr3_aa
TRBJ2-1,TRBV5-8,CASSTLAGYNEQFF
TRBJ2-7,TRBV5-1,CASSFRDRVNYEQYF
TRBJ1-5,TRBV2,CASKDSGGEQPQHF
TRBJ1-1,TRBV6-4,CASSDGQVNTEAFF
TRBJ2-2,TRBV5-6,CASSLGLAGVTTGELFF
TRBJ1-1,TRBV7-9,CASSLEVNTEAFF
TRBJ2-1,TRBV11-2,CASSLGPLRNEQFF
TRBJ1-2,TRBV6-6,CASSSPGFYGYTF
TRBJ2-1,TRBV5-1,CASSLASGPSSYNEQFF
TRBJ2-7,TRBV7-2,CASSSRQGSEQYF
TRBJ1-1,TRBV9,CASSLETGRTEAFF
TRBJ2-7,TRBV11-2,CASSSSRGEQYF
TRBJ2-3,TRBV2,CASSEDPPGLAGGRSTDTQYF
TRBJ2-1,TRBV6-6,CASSYSLGQQFF
TRBJ2-6,TRBV19,CATRGRTTGANVLTF
TRBJ1-4,TRBV2,CASNPGSDEKLFF
TRBJ1-1,TRBV7-6,CASILTGNTEAFF
TRBJ2-1,TRBV2,CASSARTGGNNEQFF
TRBJ1-2,TRBV5-4,CASSSSGSGYYTF
TRBJ1-2,TRBV7-9,CASSSGGFTNYGYTF
TRBJ2-7,TRBV7-8,CASSYSAGEQYF
TRBJ2-2,TRBV5-1,CASSLSGIANTGELFF
TRBJ2-2,TRBV7-2,CASSYPVLLAGTGELFF
TRBJ1-5,TRBV19,CASSWTGADNQPQHF
TRBJ1-5,TRBV12-5,CASGSWTDNQPQHF
TRBJ1-1,TRBV4-1,CASSQDAEAFF
TRBJ1-2,TRBV28,CASSLLRGARGYTF
TRBJ2-7,TRBV6-2/TRBV6-3,CASSSGSYEQYF
TRBJ1-4,TRBV5-4,CASSSGGSNEKLFF
TRBJ1-2,TRBV4-3,CASSQDQTGLYGYTF
TRBJ2-2,TRBV5-4,CASSPGGGGLNTGELFF
TRBJ2-5,TRBV5-1,CASSPTRRETQYF
TRBJ2-3,TRBV23-1,CASSQPPGGMFGDTQYF
TRBJ1-1,TRBV5-6,CASSQRGGRSVGTEAFF
TRBJ2-5,TRBV5-6,CASSLPRGGPETQYF
TRBJ2-5,TRBV11-2,CASSLPIRGGRETQYF
TRBJ1-5,TRBV9,CASSAGTLNQPQHF
TRBJ1-4,TRBV3-1/TRBV3-2,CASSSEQGLNEKLFF
TRBJ1-6,TRBV2,CASSENSPLHF